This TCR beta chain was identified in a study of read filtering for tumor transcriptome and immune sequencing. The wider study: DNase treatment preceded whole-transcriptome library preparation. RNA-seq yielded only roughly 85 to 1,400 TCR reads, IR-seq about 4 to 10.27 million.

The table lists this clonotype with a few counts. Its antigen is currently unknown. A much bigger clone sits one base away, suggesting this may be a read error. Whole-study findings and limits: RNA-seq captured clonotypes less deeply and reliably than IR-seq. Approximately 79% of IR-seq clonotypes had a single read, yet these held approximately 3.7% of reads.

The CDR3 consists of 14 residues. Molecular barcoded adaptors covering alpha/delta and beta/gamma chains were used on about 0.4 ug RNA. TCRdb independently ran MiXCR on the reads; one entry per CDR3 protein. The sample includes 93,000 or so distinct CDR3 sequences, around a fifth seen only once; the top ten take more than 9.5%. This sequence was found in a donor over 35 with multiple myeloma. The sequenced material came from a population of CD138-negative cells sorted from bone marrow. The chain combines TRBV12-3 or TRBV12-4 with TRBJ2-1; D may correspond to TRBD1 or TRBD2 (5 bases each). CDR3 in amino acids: CASSLAGVYNEQSF. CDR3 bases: TGTGCCAGCAGTTTAGCGGGGGTTTACAATGAGCAGTCCTTC.